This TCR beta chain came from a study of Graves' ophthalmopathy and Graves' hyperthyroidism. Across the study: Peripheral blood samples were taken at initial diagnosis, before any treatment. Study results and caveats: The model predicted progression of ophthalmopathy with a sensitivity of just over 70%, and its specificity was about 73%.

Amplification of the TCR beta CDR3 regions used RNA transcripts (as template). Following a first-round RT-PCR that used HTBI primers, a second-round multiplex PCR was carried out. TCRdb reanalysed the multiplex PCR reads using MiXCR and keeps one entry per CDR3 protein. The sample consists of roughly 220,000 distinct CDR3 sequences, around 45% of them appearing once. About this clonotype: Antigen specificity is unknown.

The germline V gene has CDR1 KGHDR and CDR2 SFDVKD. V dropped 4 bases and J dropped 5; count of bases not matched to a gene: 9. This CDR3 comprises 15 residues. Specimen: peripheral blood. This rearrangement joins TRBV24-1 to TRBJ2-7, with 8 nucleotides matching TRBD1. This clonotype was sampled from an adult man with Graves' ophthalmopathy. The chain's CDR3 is CATSDPGTGIDEQYF. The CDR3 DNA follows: TGTGCCACCAGTGACCCCGGGACAGGTATAGACGAGCAGTACTTC.